Below, 14 T cell receptor beta chains from the same sample are listed, as sequenced in a study of metastatic and nonmetastatic thyroid tumors. TCRdb re-called the PCR reads via MiXCR. The sample has around 37,000 clones, less than 25% seen once; the top ten hold around 15%. Among the patients, none had received any treatment before thyroid surgery. The sequenced material came from blood. These receptors all stem from a female donor with papillary thyroid cancer or a benign thyroid nodule (not recorded which). Some clones in this sample may be carry-over from other donors' samples.

This rearrangement joins TRBV5-4 to TRBJ1-2; 11 bases map to TRBD1. The V segment lost 4 bases and the J segment 5 bases; nucleotides outside the gene matches: 7. The V gene's germline CDR1 is SGHNT and CDR2 YYREEE (reference sequence). This CDR3 spans 15 amino acids. CDR3 in DNA: TGTGCCAGCAGCGGGGGACAGGGGGTACCTTATGGCTACACCTTC. It specifies CASSGGQGVPYGYTF. The full variable domain, rest sourced from reference TRBV5-4 and TRBJ1-2, is ETGVTQSPTHLIKTRGQQVTLRCSSQSGHNTVSWYQQALGQGPQFIFQYYREEENGRGNFPPRFSGLQFPNYSSELNVNALELDDSALYLCASSGGQGVPYGYTFGSGTRLTVV.

Many counts were recorded for this clone. Other DNA sequences in the same sample also yield this CDR3. J is TRBJ1-1 and V is TRBV20-1, with D possibly TRBD1 on 5 matching bases. Germline CDR1 reads DFQATT; CDR2 reads SNEGSKA (reference sequence). V lost 3 bases to trimming and J lost 9 bases, with 17 bases between them. There are 13 residues in the CDR3. Here the CDR3 reads CSASFQGGTKAFF. DNA for the CDR3: TGCAGTGCTAGCTTCCAGGGTGGTACGAAAGCTTTCTTT.

A few counts support this clone. The J gene is TRBJ2-5, the V gene TRBV6-2 or TRBV6-3; no reliable D call. Germline V CDR1 and CDR2: MNHEY, SVGEGT. The CDR3 is made up of 12 amino acids. V was clipped by 5 bases and J by 4 bases, with 8 bases between them. This CDR3 is CASSQDSETQYF. CDR3 nucleotides: TGTGCCAGCAGTCAGGATTCAGAGACCCAGTACTTC.

This clone appeared many times. This CDR3 is also generated by other DNA sequences in the sample. The rearrangement uses TRBV2 and TRBJ2-3; D gene unclear. The length of the CDR3 is 14 residues. Germline CDR1 is SNHLY and CDR2 is FYNNEI. Trimming shortened V by 6 bases and J by 0 bases, and 10 bases separated the two germline ends. The CDR3 DNA follows: TGTGCCAGCAGAGGCACAGCTAGCACAGATACGCAGTATTTT. This translates into CASRGTASTDTQYF.

In this sample, this clone turned up a few times. The chain carries TRBV30 and TRBJ1-6; no definite D call. The V end was cut by 1 base, the J end by 0 bases, with 4 bases between. Germline CDR1 and CDR2: GTSNPN and SVGIG (reference sequence). The length of the CDR3 is 14 residues. CDR3 sequence: CAWSGGSYNSPLHF. CDR3 DNA: TGTGCCTGGAGTGGAGGCTCCTATAATTCACCCCTCCACTTT.

This clone has at least ten counts. This chain connects TRBV4-1 to TRBJ2-7; tentatively, D is TRBD2 (5 bases). Trimming pared 0 bases from V and 3 bases from J, leaving 9 bases between. This CDR3 region has 14 residues. Germline V gives CDR1 MGHRA, CDR2 YSYEKL. CDR3 DNA: TGCGCCAGCAGCCAAGATGGAAGCGGCTACGAGCAGTACTTC. This encodes CASSQDGSGYEQYF.

The table lists this clone with many counts. This chain uses TRBV19 with TRBJ1-1; TRBD1 is a possible D gene (5 bases). Germline V CDR1 and CDR2: LNHDA, SQIVND (reference sequence). This CDR3 has 16 residues. V dropped 4 bases and J dropped 1 base, with 16 bases sitting between them. The CDR3 sequence: CASSSDSLRRNTEAFF. DNA of the CDR3: TGTGCCAGTAGTAGTGACAGTCTCAGGAGGAACACTGAAGCTTTCTTT. Based on the CDR3 plus reference TRBV19 and TRBJ1-1, the full variable domain is DGGITQSPKYLFRKEGQNVTLSCEQNLNHDAMYWYRQDPGQGLRLIYYSQIVNDFQKGDIAEGYSVSREKKESFPLTVTSAQKNPTAFYLCASSSDSLRRNTEAFFGQGTRLTVV.

This clone qualifies as medium-sized. This chain connects TRBV6-1 to TRBJ1-2; D ambiguous. Germline loops: CDR1 MNHNS, CDR2 SASEGT. Trimming took 5 bases from V and 11 from J, leaving 15 bases between them. CDR3 size: 12 residues. In DNA, the CDR3 is TGTGCCAGCAGTTCTCCAGGCGCACAGTACACCTTC. It specifies CASSSPGAQYTF.

CDR3 bases: TGCGCCAGCAGCCTCACGGGGACAGGGCAAGGATCACCCCTCCACTTT. Translating gives CASSLTGTGQGSPLHF. V usage is TRBV5-1 and J usage is TRBJ1-6, with 9 nucleotides matching TRBD1. V lost 4 bases to trimming and J lost 10 bases; unmatched junction nucleotides: 12. Germline assignment: CDR1 SGHRS and CDR2 YFSETQ. CDR3 length: 16 amino acids.

The rearrangement joins TRBV3-1 to TRBJ1-2; 7 positions agree with TRBD1. The CDR3 runs to 15 residues. After removal of 6 bases from V and 4 bases from J, the junction contained 11 bases not matched to a gene. Germline V gives CDR1 LGHDT, CDR2 YNNKEL (reference sequence). The DNA of the CDR3 is TGTGCCAGCAGACCAACGGGACAGACGACCTATGGCTACACCTTC. This translates into CASRPTGQTTYGYTF.

The V call is TRBV7-9, the J call TRBJ2-7; D is perhaps TRBD1 (6 bases). The CDR3 loop spans 12 amino acids. Trimming removed 4 bases at V and 7 bases at J, with 11 bases between. The germline CDR1 and CDR2 sequences are SEHNR and FQNEAQ (reference sequence). CDR3 coding DNA: TGTGCCAGCAGCTGGGACATGGGGGAGCAGTACTTC. This gives the protein CASSWDMGEQYF.

DNA of the CDR3: TGTGCCAGCAGCGTATTAGCGGGACAGGTCGACTCTGAAGCTTTCTTT. Encoded protein: CASSVLAGQVDSEAFF. This chain links TRBV9 with TRBJ1-1, with 8 bases fitting TRBD1. V dropped 1 base and J dropped 6; count of bases not matched to a gene: 11. This CDR3 contains 16 residues. Germline V gene lookup returns CDR1 SGDLS and CDR2 YYNGEE.

V gene TRBV20-1 combines with J gene TRBJ2-3; D unclear. The CDR3 consists of 11 residues. V gave up 5 bases and J gave up 3 bases, with 6 bases separating them. Germline V gene sequence: CDR1 DFQATT, CDR2 SNEGSKA (reference sequence). The DNA for the CDR3 is TGCAGTGCTCAGAGAACAGATACGCAGTATTTT. Its translation: CSAQRTDTQYF.

This clone was seen repeatedly, ten times or more. The V gene is TRBV5-4, the J gene TRBJ2-7; possibly TRBD2 for D (6 bases). The CDR3 sequence is 12 residues long. Deletions cut 4 bases from V and 6 bases from J, with 11 bases between. Germline-derived CDR1 and CDR2 are SGHNT and YYREEE (reference sequence). The CDR3 spells CASSGTSTEQYF. CDR3 in DNA: TGTGCCAGCAGCGGGACTTCCACCGAGCAGTACTTC.